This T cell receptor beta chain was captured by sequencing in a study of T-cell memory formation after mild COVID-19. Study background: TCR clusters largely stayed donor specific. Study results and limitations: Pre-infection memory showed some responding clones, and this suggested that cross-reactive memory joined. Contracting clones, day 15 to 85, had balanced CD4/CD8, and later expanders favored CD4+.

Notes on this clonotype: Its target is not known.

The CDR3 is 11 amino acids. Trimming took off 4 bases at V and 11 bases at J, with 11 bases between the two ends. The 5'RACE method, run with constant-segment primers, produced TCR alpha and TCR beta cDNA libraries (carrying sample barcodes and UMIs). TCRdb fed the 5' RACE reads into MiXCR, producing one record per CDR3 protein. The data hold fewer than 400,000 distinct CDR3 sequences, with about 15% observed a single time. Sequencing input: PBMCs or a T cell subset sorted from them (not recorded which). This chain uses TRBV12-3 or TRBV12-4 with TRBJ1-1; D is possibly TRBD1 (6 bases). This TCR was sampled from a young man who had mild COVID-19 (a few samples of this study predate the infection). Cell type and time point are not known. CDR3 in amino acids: CASSSYRAAFF. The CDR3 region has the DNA TGTGCCAGCAGTTCCTACAGGGCGGCTTTCTTT.